What follows are 26 T cell receptor beta chains derived from one specimen sequenced in a study of shared clonotypes between healthy human individuals. Here immunoSEQ multiplex PCR was the method, and the copy in TCRdb shows in-frame clones only, minus some. Counted here are about 1.5 million clones, 95% to 99% occurring once; the ten biggest clones make up 0.45%. Sequenced material: naive CD4+ T cells sorted from blood. This sample's subset: CD45RA+ positively selected. Receptors originate from a man under 40 in good health.

The CDR3 sequence: CASSPKTNIAEAFF. The CDR3 nucleotides read TGTGCCAGTAGTCCCAAAACAAATATCGCTGAAGCTTTCTTT. The V and J genes are TRBV19 and TRBJ1-1, with unresolved D. Germline V lookup: CDR1 LNHDA, CDR2 SQIVND (reference sequence). V was shortened by 5 bases and J by 6 bases, with 16 bases between the two germline ends. The CDR3 is made up of 14 amino acids.

V and J are TRBV7-9 and TRBJ1-2, with 9 nucleotides matching TRBD1. Losses at the gene ends were 5 bases for V and 0 bases for J; bases not matched to a gene: 7. The CDR3 loop spans 16 amino acids. The V gene's germline CDR1 is SEHNR and CDR2 FQNEAQ (reference sequence). For the CDR3, the DNA is TGTGCCAGCAGCCCGAACCGGGACAGGGCTAACTATGGCTACACCTTC. Translating gives CASSPNRDRANYGYTF.

The chain uses TRBV28 and TRBJ1-2; 7 bases line up with TRBD1. J gave up 0 bases and V 5 bases, and 9 bases lay outside the gene matches. Germline CDR1 reads MDHEN; CDR2 reads SYDVKM. CDR3 length equals 16 residues. CDR3 amino acids: CASSGDRPVSNYGYTF. The CDR3 nucleotides read TGTGCCAGCAGTGGGGACAGACCCGTATCTAACTATGGCTACACCTTC.

The chain recombines TRBV6-6 with TRBJ1-5; 9 nucleotides align to TRBD1. This CDR3 spans 15 amino acids. V lost 5 bases to trimming and J lost 1 base; unmatched junction nucleotides: 3. Germline lookup yields CDR1 MNHNY and CDR2 SVGAGI (reference sequence). CDR3 coding DNA: TGTGCCAGCAGTAGAGGACAGGGGAGCAATCAGCCCCAGCATTTT. Translating gives CASSRGQGSNQPQHF.

In regard to this clone: The sample has other DNA sequences that encode this CDR3 too. V usage is TRBV5-1 and J usage is TRBJ2-7; D remains unclear. Germline V lookup: CDR1 SGHRS, CDR2 YFSETQ. The CDR3 is 14 amino acids. V dropped 0 bases and J dropped 0 bases, with 7 bases sitting between them. The CDR3 region is CASSLDGGSYEQYF. The CDR3, as DNA: TGCGCCAGCAGCTTGGATGGCGGCTCCTACGAGCAGTACTTC.

V usage is TRBV7-9 and J usage is TRBJ2-4; 8 bases map to TRBD1. CDR1 SEHNR and CDR2 FQNEAQ come from the germline V gene (reference sequence). The ends lost 11 bases at V and 4 bases at J; junction bases unmatched: 4. The CDR3 covers 12 residues. This CDR3 is CAGRDRKNIQYF. Written as DNA, the CDR3 is TGTGCCGGAAGGGACAGGAAAAACATTCAGTACTTC.

Worth noting for this clone: Other DNA sequences within the sample encode an identical CDR3. The chain carries TRBV7-2 and TRBJ1-1; a possible D gene is TRBD1 (6 bases). V shed 3 bases and J shed 1 base, with 12 bases lying between them. This CDR3 contains 15 residues. Germline V gene data show CDR1 as SGHTA and CDR2 as FQGNSA. The CDR3 coding sequence is TGTGCCAGCAGCTTGGGGGGCGGTGGGAACACTGAAGCTTTCTTT. This encodes CASSLGGGGNTEAFF. Using reference TRBV7-2 and TRBJ1-1 for the parts outside the CDR3, the full variable domain is GAGVSQSPSNKVTEKGKDVELRCDPISGHTALYWYRQSLGQGLEFLIYFQGNSAPDKSGLPSDRFSAERTGGSVSTLTIQRTQQEDSAVYLCASSLGGGGNTEAFFGQGTRLTVV.

The rearrangement uses TRBV7-8 and TRBJ2-7; 10 bases are a match to TRBD2. The CDR3 has 16 amino acids. After removal of 3 bases from V and 0 bases from J, the junction contained 5 bases not matched to a gene. CDR1 and CDR2 from the germline V gene are SGHVS and FQNEAQ. DNA for the CDR3: TGTGCCAGCAGCTTTGGGCTAGCGGGAGCCTCCTACGAGCAGTACTTC. This encodes CASSFGLAGASYEQYF. Complete variable domain (other parts from reference TRBV7-8 and TRBJ2-7): GAGVSQSPRYKVAKRGQDVALRCDPISGHVSLFWYQQALGQGPEFLTYFQNEAQLDKSGLPSDRFFAERPEGSVSTLKIQRTQQEDSAVYLCASSFGLAGASYEQYFGPGTRLTVT.

The genes are TRBV7-2 and TRBJ1-1; no clear D gene. Per the germline V gene, CDR1 is SGHTA and CDR2 is FQGNSA. This CDR3 region has 12 residues. V was trimmed by 0 bases and J by 9 bases, leaving 8 bases between them. This chain's CDR3 is CASSLAYAKAFF. The CDR3 DNA follows: TGTGCCAGCAGCTTAGCCTATGCAAAAGCTTTCTTT.

This chain links TRBV2 with TRBJ2-7, with 10 bases identical to TRBD1. The CDR3 extends over 14 amino acids. With V trimmed by 7 bases and J by 2 bases, 5 bases remained unmatched. CDR1 SNHLY and CDR2 FYNNEI come from the germline V gene. The CDR3 sequence is CASTLGTGAYEQYF. CDR3 DNA sequence: TGTGCCAGCACCCTAGGGACAGGGGCCTACGAGCAGTACTTC.

The chain recombines TRBV7-2 with TRBJ2-3, with 10 bases lining up with TRBD2. The junction had 8 bases not matched to a gene; V was cut back by 3 bases and J by 5 bases. The CDR3 contains 16 residues. The V gene's germline CDR1 is SGHTA and CDR2 FQGNSA. The CDR3 spells CASSFRAGGPGDTQYF. DNA of the CDR3: TGTGCCAGCAGCTTCCGAGCGGGAGGGCCTGGAGATACGCAGTATTTT.

This sequence joins TRBV5-4 and TRBJ2-7; 7 positions agree with TRBD2. The CDR3 has 14 amino acids. V lost 4 bases to trimming and J lost 2 bases; unmatched junction nucleotides: 6. CDR1 is SGHNT and CDR2 is YYREEE in the germline V gene (reference sequence). The CDR3 loop is CASSQRGGTYEQYF. The CDR3 DNA follows: TGTGCCAGCAGCCAGAGGGGAGGGACCTACGAGCAGTACTTC.

The chain uses TRBV15 and TRBJ2-1, with no clear D. The V end was cut by 3 bases, the J end by 5 bases, with 14 bases between. The CDR3 sequence is 15 residues long. In germline, CDR1 is LNHNV, CDR2 YYDKDF (reference sequence). The CDR3 protein is CATSSRVTGHNEQFF. As DNA, the CDR3 is TGTGCCACCAGCAGTCGGGTTACCGGCCACAATGAGCAGTTCTTC.

The chain recombines TRBV7-8 with TRBJ2-3; TRBD1 agrees at 10 bases. V was pared by 5 bases and J by 7 bases, with 15 bases of the junction left unmatched. The V gene's germline CDR1 is SGHVS and CDR2 FQNEAQ. This CDR3 region has 17 residues. This CDR3 reads CASSPRVLRDRGNTQYF. The DNA of the CDR3 is TGTGCCAGCAGCCCCCGGGTCCTCCGGGACAGGGGAAATACGCAGTATTTT.

This clone occurred once. This sequence joins TRBV7-2 and TRBJ2-3; the D is unclear. This CDR3 contains 13 residues. CDR1 and CDR2 (germline): SGHTA, FQGNSA. V was clipped by 1 base and J by 11 bases, with 13 bases between them. The CDR3 nucleotides read TGTGCCAGCAGCTTAGGAGGAACGGTCTTGCAGTATTTT. Translation gives CASSLGGTVLQYF. Full variable domain (rest looked up from reference TRBV7-2 and TRBJ2-3): GAGVSQSPSNKVTEKGKDVELRCDPISGHTALYWYRQSLGQGLEFLIYFQGNSAPDKSGLPSDRFSAERTGGSVSTLTIQRTQQEDSAVYLCASSLGGTVLQYFGPGTRLTVL.

This chain links TRBV5-5 with TRBJ1-5; unclear D gene. The germline gives CDR1 SGHKS, CDR2 YYEKEE (reference sequence). V gave up 0 bases and J gave up 7 bases, with 11 bases separating them. The CDR3 covers 14 residues. The CDR3 protein is CASSLVADEQPQHF. The CDR3, as DNA: TGTGCCAGCAGCTTGGTGGCAGACGAACAGCCCCAGCATTTT.

The chain is built from TRBV14 and TRBJ2-3, with 8 bases lining up with TRBD1. V lost 1 base, J lost 1 base, and 7 bases stayed unmatched. The CDR3 has 17 amino acids. Germline CDR1 reads SGHDN; CDR2 reads FVKESK. CDR3 DNA: TGTGCCAGCAGCCAAGCCAGGACAGGGTTTCGCACAGATACGCAGTATTTT. Translating it yields CASSQARTGFRTDTQYF.

The chain employs TRBV18 and TRBJ2-1; 8 bases map to TRBD2. Germline lookup yields CDR1 KGHSH and CDR2 LQKENI. The CDR3 is 15 residues long. With V trimmed by 0 bases and J by 16 bases, 14 bases remained unmatched. The CDR3 sequence is CASSPPLVGTSGFFF. CDR3 DNA: TGTGCCAGCTCACCACCGCTGGTCGGTACTAGCGGTTTCTTCTTC.

The rearrangement links TRBV19 to TRBJ2-7; 9 bases map to TRBD1. V was pared by 5 bases and J by 3 bases, with 14 bases of the junction left unmatched. CDR1 is LNHDA and CDR2 is SQIVND in the germline V gene (reference sequence). This CDR3 contains 17 residues. The CDR3: CASSPASRGTGFYEQYF. Written as DNA, the CDR3 is TGTGCCAGTAGTCCCGCCTCTAGGGGGACAGGGTTCTACGAGCAGTACTTC. Full variable domain (remainder filled in from reference TRBV19 and TRBJ2-7): DGGITQSPKYLFRKEGQNVTLSCEQNLNHDAMYWYRQDPGQGLRLIYYSQIVNDFQKGDIAEGYSVSREKKESFPLTVTSAQKNPTAFYLCASSPASRGTGFYEQYFGPGTRLTVT.

CDR3 residues: CASSPTRTGGTTNEKLFF. In nucleotides, the CDR3 is TGTGCCAGCTCACCCACCCGGACAGGGGGTACGACTAATGAAAAACTGTTTTTT. V and J are TRBV18 and TRBJ1-4; the match to TRBD1 covers 10 bases. Trimming removed 3 bases from V and 2 bases from J; junction bases left unmatched: 9. This CDR3 region has 18 residues. The germline V gene encodes CDR1 KGHSH and CDR2 LQKENI.

This sequence joins TRBV16 and TRBJ2-7; a possible D gene is TRBD2 (7 bases). CDR3 size: 16 residues. V shed 5 bases and J shed 6 bases, with 23 bases lying between them. Germline CDR1 KGHSY, CDR2 FQNENV. The CDR3 region has the DNA TGTGCCAGCAGCAAATACGGGGGCGGGAGAGGAGGCGAGCAGTACTTC. This encodes CASSKYGGGRGGEQYF.

This clone was detected only once. V is TRBV28 and J is TRBJ1-2; D gene ambiguous. Germline CDR1 MDHEN, CDR2 SYDVKM. The length of the CDR3 is 14 residues. V lost 7 bases and J 4 bases, leaving 16 bases between the germline ends. The CDR3 bases are TGTGCCAGCACTGAGACACCGGCGATCTATGGCTACACCTTC. This gives the protein CASTETPAIYGYTF.

V and J are TRBV2 and TRBJ1-2; tentative D call: TRBD1 (5 bases). The CDR3 has 13 amino acids. V was cut by 6 bases and J by 4 bases, with 12 bases left in between. From germline, CDR1 is SNHLY and CDR2 FYNNEI. The chain's CDR3 is CASSQGSIYGYTF. CDR3 DNA sequence: TGTGCCAGCAGCCAGGGATCTATCTATGGCTACACCTTC.

As to this clone: This same CDR3 is encoded by further DNA sequences in the sample. The chain recombines TRBV5-1 with TRBJ2-7; the D is unclear. The germline CDR1 and CDR2 sequences are SGHRS and YFSETQ. This CDR3 is 13 amino acids long. Trimming pared 0 bases from V and 0 bases from J, leaving 4 bases between. CDR3 amino acids: CASSLVTSYEQYF. The CDR3 nucleotides are TGCGCCAGCAGCTTGGTGACCTCCTACGAGCAGTACTTC.

The V call is TRBV2, the J call TRBJ1-4; TRBD1 matches 10 bases. Germline loops: CDR1 SNHLY, CDR2 FYNNEI. The V and J ends lost 7 bases and 8 bases, in that order; junction bases with no gene match: 7. The CDR3 has 14 amino acids. The CDR3 loop is CASTPGTGVEKLFF. Here the CDR3 DNA reads TGTGCCAGCACTCCCGGGACAGGGGTCGAAAAACTGTTTTTT.

The rearrangement joins TRBV11-2 to TRBJ2-7, with D maybe TRBD1 (6 bases). This CDR3 is 15 amino acids long. The germline V gene encodes CDR1 SGHAT and CDR2 FQNNGV. The V end was cut by 2 bases, the J end by 5 bases, with 16 bases between. CDR3 protein: CASSLSGRGFDEQYF. CDR3 sequence (DNA): TGTGCCAGCAGCTTAAGTGGCAGGGGATTCGACGAGCAGTACTTC.